Ten or more counts support the clone carrying this T cell receptor beta chain. Its antigen is unknown. This entry is derived from a study of early T cells in non-severe SARS-CoV-2 infection. Study-level information: From unsorted whole blood, bulk RNA was sequenced, and the chains remained unpaired.

V trimming: 6 bases; J trimming: 8 bases; junction bases outside the gene matches: 4. The CDR3 spans 13 residues. Study-wide points: Lookups in VDJdb leaned toward anti-spike CD8 responses and missed private and CD4 specificities.

cDNA molecules, individually, were tagged with unique molecular identifiers. TCRdb redid the calling of the 5' RACE reads with MiXCR, one entry per CDR3 protein. The sample lists tens of thousands of distinct CDR3 sequences; less than 6% were seen once. This rearrangement joins TRBV12-3 or TRBV12-4 to TRBJ1-4; TRBD1 matches 9 bases. The sample was whole blood, taken at baseline. This TCR derives from an adult who was a healthcare worker with PCR-confirmed SARS-CoV-2 infection or an uninfected control (not recorded which). The CDR3 region has the DNA TGTGCCAGCAGGGGACAGGGTAGGGAAAAACTGTTTTTT. It specifies CASRGQGREKLFF.